This T cell receptor (beta chain) derives from a study of CD8 T cells in ankylosing spondylitis. Study conclusions and caveats: Significantly higher representation of disease-linked clones was reported for matched ankylosing spondylitis synovial fluid.

This clonotype was counted ten times or more. Its antigen is currently unknown. TCRdb re-derived calls from the 5' RACE reads in MiXCR, one entry per CDR3 protein. The sample comprises roughly 91,000 distinct CDR3 sequences, 8% to 10% of which are singletons, and around 10% rests with the top ten. Sequencing input: blood, either unsorted or a sorted T cell fraction (not recorded which). The source of this sequence is a male donor with ankylosing spondylitis or in good health (not recorded which).

CDR3 sequence: CASSMGLNEKLFF. CDR3 nucleotide sequence: TGTGCCTCATCTATGGGGCTTAATGAAAAACTGTTTTTT. The chain links TRBV19 to TRBJ1-4; possible D gene TRBD1, 5 bases. V was trimmed by 11 bases and J by 4 bases, leaving 14 bases between them. The germline V gene has CDR1 LNHDA and CDR2 SQIVND (reference sequence). This CDR3 region has 13 residues.